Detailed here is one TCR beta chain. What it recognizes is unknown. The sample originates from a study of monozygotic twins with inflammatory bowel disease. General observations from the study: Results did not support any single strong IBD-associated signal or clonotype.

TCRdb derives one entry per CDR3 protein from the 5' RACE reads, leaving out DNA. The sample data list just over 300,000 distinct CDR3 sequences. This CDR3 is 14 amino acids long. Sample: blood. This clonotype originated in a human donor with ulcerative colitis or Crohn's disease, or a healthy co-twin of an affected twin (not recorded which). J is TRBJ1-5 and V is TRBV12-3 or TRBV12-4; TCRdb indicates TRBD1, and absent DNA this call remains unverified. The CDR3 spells CASSLSGGSQPQHF.